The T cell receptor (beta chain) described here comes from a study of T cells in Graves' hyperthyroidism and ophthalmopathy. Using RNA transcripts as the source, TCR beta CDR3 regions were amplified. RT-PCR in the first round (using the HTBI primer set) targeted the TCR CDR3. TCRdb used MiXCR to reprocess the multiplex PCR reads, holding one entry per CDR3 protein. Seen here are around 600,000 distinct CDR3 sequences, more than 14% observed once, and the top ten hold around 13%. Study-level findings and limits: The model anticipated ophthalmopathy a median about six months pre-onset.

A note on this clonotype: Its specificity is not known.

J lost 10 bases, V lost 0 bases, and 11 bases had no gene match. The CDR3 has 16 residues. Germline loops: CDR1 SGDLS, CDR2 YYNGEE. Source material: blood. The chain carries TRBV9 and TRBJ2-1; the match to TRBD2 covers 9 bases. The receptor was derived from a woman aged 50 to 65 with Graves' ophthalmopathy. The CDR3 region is CASSVATTSGMAEQFF. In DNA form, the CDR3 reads TGTGCCAGCAGCGTAGCTACGACTAGCGGAATGGCAGAGCAGTTCTTC.